This T cell receptor beta chain is drawn from a study of blood T cell repertoires in COVID-19 (dated by TCRdb to the early 2020s). With regard to the full study: Samples from collaborators originated in the United States, Italy and Spain and spanned both the acute and convalescent phases of COVID-19. The prospective study material was composed of cDNA or gDNA derived from T cells, B-cell-depleted T cells, or PBMCs. Subjects who had been exposed to COVID-19, were actively infected with it, or had recovered from it provided the deeply sampled blood TCRbeta repertoires that made up the dataset. The repertoires were released in a freely available public database intended as a resource for research on the immune response to SARS-CoV-2. The samples were drawn from two sources: the first 160 participants of the ongoing ImmuneRACE study, and about 1,300 subjects contributed by 6 global collaborators. Sample metadata almost always included a de-identified subject ID, COVID-19 status, age in years and sex. HLA class I and class II types, where available, came from metadata supplied by the sample provider rather than from assay-based typing.

TCRbeta CDR3 regions were amplified from genomic DNA by means of the immunoSEQ Assay, a bias-controlled multiplex PCR. From the authors' description of their analysis: The number of nucleated cells in each sample was estimated by amplification of reference gene primers within the assay. Sequence reads were collapsed and filtered to measure the absolute abundance of every unique TCRbeta CDR3 rearrangement. For each sample, productive Simpson clonality was calculated by taking the square root of Simpson's diversity index across productive rearrangements. This immuneACCESS table, as held by TCRdb, lists in-frame sequences with V and J called but not all clones. Of the missing ones, under half trace to an unresolved V gene in checked studies; the others have no known cause. V and J calls plus clone size are reproduced from that table; the DNA served to infer D and trimming. For this sample the table gives under 120,000 clones, of which roughly nine tenths were detected only once. The ten largest clones capture approximately 29% of the sample.

Including the terminal cysteine and phenylalanine, the CDR3 comprises 18 residues. CDR3 DNA only is kept here, 54 bases in frame from base 1. In the germline V gene, CDR1 corresponds to SGHRS and CDR2 to YFSETQ. V loses 2 bases at its end and J loses 1 base; junction bases beyond the gene matches: 4. Whole blood was collected in K2EDTA tubes by collaborating institutions according to the institutions' own protocols. Collaborator samples were shipped for TCRbeta analysis as frozen whole blood, isolated PBMCs, or DNA extracted from either sample type. On the study overall, not on this receptor specifically: The quantity of clinical and demographic metadata differed by source and by participant and was supplied without curation.

This clone was counted a single time. The antigen it binds to is not known. No base qualities exist here, and no much larger clone lies one base off it. The sequence joins TRBV5-1 to TRBJ2-3, with TRBD2 matching 16 junction bases. This TCR was recovered from a woman of 80 years or more with acute or convalescent COVID-19. The sample comprised peripheral blood. The CDR3 protein: CASSFGTSGGAGTDTQYF. The DNA sequence is given as TGCGCCAGCAGCTTCGGGACTAGCGGGGGGGCTGGCACAGATACGCAGTATTTT.